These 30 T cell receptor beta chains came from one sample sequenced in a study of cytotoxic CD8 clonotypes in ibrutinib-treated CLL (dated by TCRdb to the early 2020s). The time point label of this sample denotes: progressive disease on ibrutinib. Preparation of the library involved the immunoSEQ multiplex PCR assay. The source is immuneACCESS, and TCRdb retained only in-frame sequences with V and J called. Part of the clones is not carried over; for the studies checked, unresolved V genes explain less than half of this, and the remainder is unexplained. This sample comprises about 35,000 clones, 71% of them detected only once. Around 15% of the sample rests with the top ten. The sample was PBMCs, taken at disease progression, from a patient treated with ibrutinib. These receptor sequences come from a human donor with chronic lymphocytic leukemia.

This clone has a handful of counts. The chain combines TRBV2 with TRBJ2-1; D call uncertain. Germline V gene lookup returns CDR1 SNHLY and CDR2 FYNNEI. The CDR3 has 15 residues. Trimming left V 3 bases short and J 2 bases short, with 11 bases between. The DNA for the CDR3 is TGTGCCAGCAGTGATCGTTTCGGAGCCTACAATGAGCAGTTCTTC. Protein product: CASSDRFGAYNEQFF. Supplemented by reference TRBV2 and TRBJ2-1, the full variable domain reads EPEVTQTPSHQVTQMGQEVILRCVPISNHLYFYWYRQILGQKVEFLVSFYNNEISEKSEIFDDQFSVERPDGSNFTLKIRSTKLEDSAMYFCASSDRFGAYNEQFFGPGTRLTVL.

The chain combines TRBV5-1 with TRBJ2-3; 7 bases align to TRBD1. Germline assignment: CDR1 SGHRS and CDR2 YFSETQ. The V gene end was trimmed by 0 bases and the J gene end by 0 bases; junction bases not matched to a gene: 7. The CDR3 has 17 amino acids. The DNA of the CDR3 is TGCGCCAGCAGCTTGGGGGGACAGCTATCTAGCACAGATACGCAGTATTTT. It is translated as CASSLGGQLSSTDTQYF.

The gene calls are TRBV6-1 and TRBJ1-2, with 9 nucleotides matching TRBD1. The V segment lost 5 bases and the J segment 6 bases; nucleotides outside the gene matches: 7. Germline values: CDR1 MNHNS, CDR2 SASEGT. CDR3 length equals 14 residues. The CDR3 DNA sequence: TGTGCCAGCAGTACCCCGACAGGGGGGGATGGCTACACCTTC. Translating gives CASSTPTGGDGYTF.

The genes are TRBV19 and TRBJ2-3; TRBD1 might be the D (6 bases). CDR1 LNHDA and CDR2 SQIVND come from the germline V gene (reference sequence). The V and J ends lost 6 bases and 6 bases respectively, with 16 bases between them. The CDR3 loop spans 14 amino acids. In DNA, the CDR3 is TGTGCCAGTAGGAGGGGGTCGACGTCGGATACGCAGTATTTT. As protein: CASRRGSTSDTQYF.

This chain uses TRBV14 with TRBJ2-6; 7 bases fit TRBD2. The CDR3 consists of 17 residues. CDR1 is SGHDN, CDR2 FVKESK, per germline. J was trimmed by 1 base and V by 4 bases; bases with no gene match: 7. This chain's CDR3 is CASSPPAGVSGANVLTF. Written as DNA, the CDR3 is TGTGCCAGCAGCCCTCCTGCGGGGGTATCTGGGGCCAACGTCCTGACTTTC.

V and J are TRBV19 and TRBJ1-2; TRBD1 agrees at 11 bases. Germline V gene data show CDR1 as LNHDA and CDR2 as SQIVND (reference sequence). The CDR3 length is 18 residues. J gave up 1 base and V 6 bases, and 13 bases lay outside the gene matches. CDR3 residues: CASRPSGTGGMGNYGYTF. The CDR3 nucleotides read TGTGCCAGTAGGCCCTCCGGGACAGGGGGAATGGGTAACTATGGCTACACCTTC.

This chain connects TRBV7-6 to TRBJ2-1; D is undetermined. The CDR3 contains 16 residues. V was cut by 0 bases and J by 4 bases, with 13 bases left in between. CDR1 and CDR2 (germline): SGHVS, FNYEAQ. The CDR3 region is CASSLAADQPYNEQFF. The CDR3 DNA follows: TGTGCCAGCAGCTTAGCTGCGGACCAGCCGTACAATGAGCAGTTCTTC. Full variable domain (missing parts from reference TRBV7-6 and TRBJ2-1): GAGVSQSPRYKVTKRGQDVALRCDPISGHVSLYWYRQALGQGPEFLTYFNYEAQQDKSGLPNDRFSAERPEGSISTLTIQRTEQRDSAMYRCASSLAADQPYNEQFFGPGTRLTVL.

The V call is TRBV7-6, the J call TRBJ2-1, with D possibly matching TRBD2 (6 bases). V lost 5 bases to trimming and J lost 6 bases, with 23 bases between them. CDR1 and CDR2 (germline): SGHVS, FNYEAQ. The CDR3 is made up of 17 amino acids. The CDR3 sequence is CASSKTHAGMGINEQFF. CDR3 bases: TGTGCCAGCAGCAAAACTCACGCGGGGATGGGGATCAATGAGCAGTTCTTC.

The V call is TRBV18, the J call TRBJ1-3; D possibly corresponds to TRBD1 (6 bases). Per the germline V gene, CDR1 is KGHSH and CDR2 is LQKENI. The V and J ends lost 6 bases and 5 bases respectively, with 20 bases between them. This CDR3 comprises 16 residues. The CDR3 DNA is TGTGCCAGCTCCTCGGAGGGACACCGAACTCGAAACACCATATATTTT. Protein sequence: CASSSEGHRTRNTIYF.

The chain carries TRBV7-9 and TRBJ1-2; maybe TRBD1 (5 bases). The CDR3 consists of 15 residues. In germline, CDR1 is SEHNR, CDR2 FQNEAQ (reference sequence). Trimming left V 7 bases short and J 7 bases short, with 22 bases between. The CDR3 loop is CASTGGGGGVGGYTF. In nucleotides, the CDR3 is TGTGCCAGCACCGGCGGCGGCGGGGGGGTTGGTGGCTACACCTTC.

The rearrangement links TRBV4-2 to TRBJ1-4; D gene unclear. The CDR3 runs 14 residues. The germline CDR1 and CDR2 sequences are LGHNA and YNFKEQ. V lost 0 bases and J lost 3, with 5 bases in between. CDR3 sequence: CASSQERSNEKLFF. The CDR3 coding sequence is TGTGCCAGCAGCCAAGAAAGGTCTAATGAAAAACTGTTTTTT.

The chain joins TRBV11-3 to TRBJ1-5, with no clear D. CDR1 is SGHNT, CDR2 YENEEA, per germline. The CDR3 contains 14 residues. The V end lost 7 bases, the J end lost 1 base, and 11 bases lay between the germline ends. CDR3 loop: CASTRWASNQPQHF. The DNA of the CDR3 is TGTGCCAGCACCAGATGGGCGAGCAATCAGCCCCAGCATTTT.

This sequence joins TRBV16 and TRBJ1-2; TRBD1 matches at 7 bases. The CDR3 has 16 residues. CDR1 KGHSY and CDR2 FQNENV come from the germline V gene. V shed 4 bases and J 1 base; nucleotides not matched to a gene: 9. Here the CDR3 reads CASSLPGQLNNYGYTF. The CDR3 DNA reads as TGTGCCAGCAGCCTCCCGGGACAGCTAAATAACTATGGCTACACCTTC.

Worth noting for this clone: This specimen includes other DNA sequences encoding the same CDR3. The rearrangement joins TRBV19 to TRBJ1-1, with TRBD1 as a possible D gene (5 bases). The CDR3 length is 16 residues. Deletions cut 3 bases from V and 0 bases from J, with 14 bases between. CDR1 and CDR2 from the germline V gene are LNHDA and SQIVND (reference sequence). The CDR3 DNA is TGTGCCAGTAGTATTGAAGGGACCCGAATGAACACTGAAGCTTTCTTT. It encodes CASSIEGTRMNTEAFF.

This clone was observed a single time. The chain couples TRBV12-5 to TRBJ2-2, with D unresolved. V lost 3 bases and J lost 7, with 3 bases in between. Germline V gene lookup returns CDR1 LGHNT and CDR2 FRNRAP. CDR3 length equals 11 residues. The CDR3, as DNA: TGTGCTAGTGGTTTCTTCGGGGAGCTGTTTTTT. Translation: CASGFFGELFF.

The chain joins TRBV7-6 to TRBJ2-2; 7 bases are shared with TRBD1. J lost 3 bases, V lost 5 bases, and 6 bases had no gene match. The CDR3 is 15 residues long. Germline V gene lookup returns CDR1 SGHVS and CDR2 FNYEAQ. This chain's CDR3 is CASSQTDRHTGELFF. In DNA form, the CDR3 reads TGTGCCAGCAGCCAAACGGACAGGCACACCGGGGAGCTGTTTTTT.

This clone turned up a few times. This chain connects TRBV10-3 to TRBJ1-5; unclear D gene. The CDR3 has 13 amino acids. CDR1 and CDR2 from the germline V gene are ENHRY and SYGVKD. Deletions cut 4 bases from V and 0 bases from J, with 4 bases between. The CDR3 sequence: CAISGYSNQPQHF. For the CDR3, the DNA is TGTGCCATCAGTGGTTATAGCAATCAGCCCCAGCATTTT.

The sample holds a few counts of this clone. The CDR3, as DNA: TGTGCCAGCAGCCCGACAGGGGCCCTTAGCACAGATACGCAGTATTTT. As protein: CASSPTGALSTDTQYF. This chain uses TRBV5-4 with TRBJ2-3; 8 positions agree with TRBD1. Trimming at V came to 4 bases and at J to 0 bases, leaving 7 bases not matched to a gene. Germline V gives CDR1 SGHNT, CDR2 YYREEE (reference sequence). This CDR3 is 16 amino acids long.

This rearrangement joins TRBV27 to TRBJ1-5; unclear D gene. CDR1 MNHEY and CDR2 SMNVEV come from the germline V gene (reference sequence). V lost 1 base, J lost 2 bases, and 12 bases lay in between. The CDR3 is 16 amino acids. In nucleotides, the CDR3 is TGTGCCAGCAGTTTATATGCCTTGGCGGGCAATCAGCCCCAGCATTTT. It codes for CASSLYALAGNQPQHF.

This chain's CDR3 is CSVGGQQETQYF. CDR3 nucleotides: TGCAGCGTTGGGGGACAGCAAGAGACCCAGTACTTC. This chain uses TRBV29-1 with TRBJ2-5, with 7 bases fitting TRBD1. V trimming: 4 bases; J trimming: 2 bases; junction bases outside the gene matches: 1. The CDR3 contains 12 residues. Germline CDR1 SQVTM, CDR2 ANQGSEA.

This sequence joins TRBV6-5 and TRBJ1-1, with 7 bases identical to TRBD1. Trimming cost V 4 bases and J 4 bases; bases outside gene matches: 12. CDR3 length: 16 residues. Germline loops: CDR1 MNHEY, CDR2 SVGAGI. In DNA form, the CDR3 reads TGTGCCAGCAGTTCCCGTCGGAGGGGGCGGAGCACTGAAGCTTTCTTT. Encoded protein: CASSSRRRGRSTEAFF.

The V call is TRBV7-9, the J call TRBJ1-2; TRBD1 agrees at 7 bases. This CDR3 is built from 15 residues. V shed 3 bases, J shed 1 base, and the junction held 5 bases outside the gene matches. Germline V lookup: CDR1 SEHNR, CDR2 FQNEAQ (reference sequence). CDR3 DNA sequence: TGTGCCAGCAGCTTTTTGGACAGGCTTAACTATGGCTACACCTTC. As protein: CASSFLDRLNYGYTF.

CDR3 bases: TGTGCCAGCAGTGGGCAGGGTCCCCCCTACGAGCAGTACTTC. Translating it yields CASSGQGPPYEQYF. The gene calls are TRBV6-1 and TRBJ2-7, with a weak D call TRBD1 (5 bases). This CDR3 is built from 14 residues. Germline loops: CDR1 MNHNS, CDR2 SASEGT. V was shortened by 4 bases and J by 2 bases, with 12 bases between the two germline ends.

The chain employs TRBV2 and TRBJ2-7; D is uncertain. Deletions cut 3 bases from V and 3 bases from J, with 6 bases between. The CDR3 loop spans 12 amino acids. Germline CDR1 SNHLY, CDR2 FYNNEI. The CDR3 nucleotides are TGTGCCAGCAGTGACCAGATCTACGAGCAGTACTTC. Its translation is CASSDQIYEQYF. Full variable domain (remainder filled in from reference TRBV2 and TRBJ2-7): EPEVTQTPSHQVTQMGQEVILRCVPISNHLYFYWYRQILGQKVEFLVSFYNNEISEKSEIFDDQFSVERPDGSNFTLKIRSTKLEDSAMYFCASSDQIYEQYFGPGTRLTVT.

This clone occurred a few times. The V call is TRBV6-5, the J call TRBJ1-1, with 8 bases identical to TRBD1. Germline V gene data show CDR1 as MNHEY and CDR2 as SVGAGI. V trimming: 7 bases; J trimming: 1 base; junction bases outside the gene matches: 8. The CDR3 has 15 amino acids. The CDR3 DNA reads TGTGCCAGCAACCCCAGGGGGCAGGGGAACACTGAAGCTTTCTTT. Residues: CASNPRGQGNTEAFF.

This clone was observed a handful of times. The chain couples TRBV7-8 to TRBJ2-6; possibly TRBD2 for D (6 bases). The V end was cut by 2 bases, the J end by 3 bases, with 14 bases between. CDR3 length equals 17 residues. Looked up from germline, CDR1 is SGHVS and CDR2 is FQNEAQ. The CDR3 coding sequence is TGTGCCAGCAGCTTAACCAGGACCGGGGGTGGGGCCAACGTCCTGACTTTC. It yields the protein CASSLTRTGGGANVLTF.

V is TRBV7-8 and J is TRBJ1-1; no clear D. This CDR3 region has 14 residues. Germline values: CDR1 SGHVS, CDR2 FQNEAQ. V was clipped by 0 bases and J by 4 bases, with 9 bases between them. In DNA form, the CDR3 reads TGTGCCAGCAGCTTAGCCCCCGGTGGCACTGAAGCTTTCTTT. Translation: CASSLAPGGTEAFF. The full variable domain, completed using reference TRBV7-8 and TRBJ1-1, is GAGVSQSPRYKVAKRGQDVALRCDPISGHVSLFWYQQALGQGPEFLTYFQNEAQLDKSGLPSDRFFAERPEGSVSTLKIQRTQQEDSAVYLCASSLAPGGTEAFFGQGTRLTVV.

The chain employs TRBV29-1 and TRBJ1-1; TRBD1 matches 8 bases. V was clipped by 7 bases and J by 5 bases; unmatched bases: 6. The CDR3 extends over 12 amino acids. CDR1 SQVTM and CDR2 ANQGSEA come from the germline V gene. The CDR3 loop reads CSARTGGTEAFF. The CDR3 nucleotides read TGCAGCGCCCGCACAGGGGGGACTGAAGCTTTCTTT.

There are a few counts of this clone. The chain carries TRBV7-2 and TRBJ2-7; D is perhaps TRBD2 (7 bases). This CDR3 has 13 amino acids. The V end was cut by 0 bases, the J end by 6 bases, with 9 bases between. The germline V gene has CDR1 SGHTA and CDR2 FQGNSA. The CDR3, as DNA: TGTGCCAGCAGCTTAGCGGGGGGGCGCGAGCAGTACTTC. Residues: CASSLAGGREQYF.

CDR3 sequence reads: CASSPIFSAGYGYTF. The CDR3 nucleotides are TGCGCCAGCAGCCCTATTTTTTCGGCGGGCTATGGCTACACCTTC. The chain combines TRBV4-1 with TRBJ1-2; D not certain. This CDR3 has 15 residues. Germline CDR1 and CDR2: MGHRA and YSYEKL. V was clipped by 4 bases and J by 4 bases, with 16 bases between them.